The rows below give T cell receptor beta chains drawn from one sample of a study of response to subunit inactivated influenza vaccine. TCRdb analysed the RT-PCR reads with MiXCR anew, one entry per CDR3 protein. The table lists some 850,000 distinct CDR3 sequences, less than 20% of them singletons. The sequences come from PBMCs from blood, collected roughly 5 days after vaccination. All receptors come from a man aged 45-65 years who received an inactivated influenza vaccine. The CDR3 runs from the conserved cysteine through the conserved F or W. The order of the fields is CDR3 protein, CDR3 DNA, clone size, J gene, D gene, V gene. D genes are given only for firm matches. Clone size, where shown, is once, few, many, or a class for clones that have expanded.

CDR3aa: CSGQGSTEAFF; CDR3nt: TGCAGCGGCCAGGGGAGCACTGAAGCTTTCTTT; abundance: .; j_gene: TRBJ1-1; d_gene: .; v_gene: TRBV29-1
CDR3aa: CATSSIRDRGTYEQYF; CDR3nt: TGTGCCACCAGCAGTATACGGGACAGGGGGACCTACGAGCAGTACTTC; abundance: few; j_gene: TRBJ2-7; d_gene: TRBD1; v_gene: TRBV15
CDR3aa: CASYKRESYNEQFF; CDR3nt: TGTGCCAGCTATAAGCGGGAGAGTTACAATGAGCAGTTCTTC; abundance: .; j_gene: TRBJ2-1; d_gene: TRBD2; v_gene: TRBV7-8
CDR3aa: CASSQDSGLYYEQYF; CDR3nt: TGTGCCAGCAGCCAAGACTCGGGACTTTACTACGAGCAGTACTTC; abundance: .; j_gene: TRBJ2-7; d_gene: .; v_gene: TRBV4-2
CDR3aa: CASSQDQRVSSGNTIYF; CDR3nt: TGTGCCAGCAGCCAAGATCAAAGGGTATCTTCTGGAAACACCATATATTTT; abundance: few; j_gene: TRBJ1-3; d_gene: .; v_gene: TRBV4-2
CDR3aa: CSSEGQAKNTEAFF; CDR3nt: TGCAGTTCCGAGGGACAGGCGAAGAACACTGAAGCTTTCTTT; abundance: .; j_gene: TRBJ1-1; d_gene: TRBD1; v_gene: TRBV29-1
CDR3aa: CASSFWGPWETQYF; CDR3nt: TGTGCCAGCAGTTTTTGGGGGCCCTGGGAGACCCAGTACTTC; abundance: medium-sized; j_gene: TRBJ2-5; d_gene: .; v_gene: TRBV28
CDR3aa: CSARDGQWNQPQHF; CDR3nt: TGCAGTGCTAGAGATGGACAGTGGAATCAGCCCCAGCATTTT; abundance: few; j_gene: TRBJ1-5; d_gene: .; v_gene: TRBV20-1
CDR3aa: CASSLDYKGAVLHF; CDR3nt: TGTGCCAGCAGCTTGGACTACAAGGGGGCGGTCCTCCACTTT; abundance: few; j_gene: TRBJ1-6; d_gene: TRBD1; v_gene: TRBV7-2
CDR3aa: CSAKWGLAGGNTGELFF; CDR3nt: TGCAGTGCGAAATGGGGACTAGCGGGGGGAAACACCGGGGAGCTGTTTTTT; abundance: .; j_gene: TRBJ2-2; d_gene: TRBD2; v_gene: TRBV20-1
CDR3aa: CASSLTDKDTQYF; CDR3nt: TGTGCCAGCAGCTTAACGGACAAAGATACGCAGTATTTT; abundance: .; j_gene: TRBJ2-3; d_gene: .; v_gene: TRBV7-2
CDR3aa: CASSRGQGVEWYF; CDR3nt: TGTGCCAGCAGTCGCGGACAGGGGGTTGAGTGGTACTTC; abundance: .; j_gene: TRBJ2-7; d_gene: TRBD1; v_gene: TRBV12-3/TRBV12-4
CDR3aa: CASSQEGQKQETQYF; CDR3nt: TGTGCCAGCAGCCAAGAAGGCCAAAAACAAGAGACCCAGTACTTC; abundance: few; j_gene: TRBJ2-5; d_gene: .; v_gene: TRBV4-2
CDR3aa: CATSPPLGTSDRRSEQFF; CDR3nt: TGTGCCACCAGCCCCCCGCTGGGGACTAGCGATAGACGGAGTGAGCAGTTCTTC; abundance: few; j_gene: TRBJ2-1; d_gene: TRBD2; v_gene: TRBV24-1
CDR3aa: CAIRERTGPYEQYF; CDR3nt: TGTGCCATCAGAGAGAGGACAGGGCCCTACGAGCAGTACTTC; abundance: few; j_gene: TRBJ2-7; d_gene: TRBD1; v_gene: TRBV10-3
CDR3aa: CASSDSQGSGNQPQHF; CDR3nt: TGTGCCAGCAGCGATTCACAGGGGTCGGGGAATCAGCCCCAGCATTTT; abundance: few; j_gene: TRBJ1-5; d_gene: TRBD1; v_gene: TRBV3-1
CDR3aa: CASSFLKGTGELFF; CDR3nt: TGTGCCAGCAGTTTCCTAAAGGGCACCGGGGAGCTGTTTTTT; abundance: .; j_gene: TRBJ2-2; d_gene: .; v_gene: TRBV12-3/TRBV12-4
CDR3aa: CASSEPGPLNTEAFF; CDR3nt: TGTGCCAGCAGCGAACCGGGACCGCTGAACACTGAAGCTTTCTTT; abundance: .; j_gene: TRBJ1-1; d_gene: .; v_gene: TRBV7-9
CDR3aa: CASSQDGLAGGPYEQYF; CDR3nt: TGTGCCAGCAGCCAAGATGGGCTAGCGGGAGGACCCTACGAGCAGTACTTC; abundance: .; j_gene: TRBJ2-7; d_gene: TRBD2; v_gene: TRBV4-2
CDR3aa: CASSWAPPDSSTDTQYF; CDR3nt: TGTGCCAGCAGTTGGGCCCCCCCAGATTCTAGCACAGATACGCAGTATTTT; abundance: few; j_gene: TRBJ2-3; d_gene: .; v_gene: TRBV12-3/TRBV12-4
CDR3aa: CASSAGGRGPYEQYF; CDR3nt: TGTGCCAGCAGTGCTGGGGGAAGGGGCCCCTACGAGCAGTACTTC; abundance: .; j_gene: TRBJ2-7; d_gene: .; v_gene: TRBV6-1
CDR3aa: CASSGMGLADLSSYNEQFF; CDR3nt: TGTGCCAGCAGCGGGATGGGGCTAGCGGACCTGAGCTCCTACAATGAGCAGTTCTTC; abundance: few; j_gene: TRBJ2-1; d_gene: TRBD2; v_gene: TRBV11-2
CDR3aa: CASSARDRVNYGYTF; CDR3nt: TGTGCCAGCAGCGCCCGGGACAGGGTGAACTATGGCTACACCTTC; abundance: .; j_gene: TRBJ1-2; d_gene: TRBD1; v_gene: TRBV5-8
CDR3aa: CAWGDVRNTEAFF; CDR3nt: TGTGCCTGGGGGGACGTACGGAACACTGAAGCTTTCTTT; abundance: .; j_gene: TRBJ1-1; d_gene: .; v_gene: TRBV30
CDR3aa: CASSQDLTGKSTEAFF; CDR3nt: TGTGCCAGCAGCCAAGATCTAACAGGGAAGAGCACTGAAGCTTTCTTT; abundance: .; j_gene: TRBJ1-1; d_gene: .; v_gene: TRBV4-2
CDR3aa: CASSIMTSRVTQYF; CDR3nt: TGTGCCAGCAGCATAATGACCTCGCGGGTGACCCAGTACTTC; abundance: few; j_gene: TRBJ2-5; d_gene: .; v_gene: TRBV7-2
CDR3aa: CASSLVAGGQGTQYF; CDR3nt: TGTGCCAGCAGCTTAGTGGCAGGGGGCCAAGGGACCCAGTACTTC; abundance: .; j_gene: TRBJ2-5; d_gene: TRBD1; v_gene: TRBV11-2
CDR3aa: CASSPGTGRNSPLHF; CDR3nt: TGTGCCAGCAGCCCCGGGACAGGACGTAATTCACCCCTCCACTTT; abundance: .; j_gene: TRBJ1-6; d_gene: TRBD1; v_gene: TRBV14
CDR3aa: CSAEIKESYEQYF; CDR3nt: TGCAGTGCAGAAATCAAGGAGTCCTACGAGCAGTACTTC; abundance: few; j_gene: TRBJ2-7; d_gene: .; v_gene: TRBV20-1
CDR3aa: CASWGRDGIGELFF; CDR3nt: TGTGCCAGCTGGGGTAGGGACGGAATCGGGGAGCTGTTTTTT; abundance: .; j_gene: TRBJ2-2; d_gene: .; v_gene: TRBV25-1
CDR3aa: CASSLASLAATDTQYF; CDR3nt: TGCGCCAGCAGCTTGGCCTCACTAGCGGCCACAGATACGCAGTATTTT; abundance: .; j_gene: TRBJ2-3; d_gene: TRBD2; v_gene: TRBV5-1
CDR3aa: CASSQVLAGHYNEQFF; CDR3nt: TGCGCCAGCAGCCAGGTTCTAGCGGGCCATTACAATGAGCAGTTCTTC; abundance: .; j_gene: TRBJ2-1; d_gene: TRBD2; v_gene: TRBV4-3
CDR3aa: CASSQDGGGPRVYNEQFF; CDR3nt: TGTGCCAGCAGCCAAGATGGGGGGGGGCCCCGGGTTTACAATGAGCAGTTCTTC; abundance: many; j_gene: TRBJ2-1; d_gene: .; v_gene: TRBV4-2
CDR3aa: CASSPQTSGDTQYF; CDR3nt: TGTGCCAGCAGCCCCCAGACTAGCGGAGATACGCAGTATTTT; abundance: .; j_gene: TRBJ2-3; d_gene: TRBD2; v_gene: TRBV11-2
CDR3aa: CASSLVGVLYEQYF; CDR3nt: TGTGCCAGCAGTTTAGTGGGAGTTCTCTACGAGCAGTACTTC; abundance: few; j_gene: TRBJ2-7; d_gene: .; v_gene: TRBV12-3/TRBV12-4
CDR3aa: CASSLWTGDYEQYF; CDR3nt: TGTGCCAGCAGTTTGTGGACAGGGGATTACGAGCAGTACTTC; abundance: few; j_gene: TRBJ2-7; d_gene: TRBD1; v_gene: TRBV27
CDR3aa: CSTHTLAGGLKNIQYF; CDR3nt: TGCAGTACCCACACCTTAGCGGGAGGGCTCAAAAACATTCAGTACTTC; abundance: few; j_gene: TRBJ2-4; d_gene: TRBD2; v_gene: TRBV20-1
CDR3aa: CASSVTGSNQPQHF; CDR3nt: TGTGCCAGCAGTGTGACAGGGTCCAATCAGCCCCAGCATTTT; abundance: few; j_gene: TRBJ1-5; d_gene: TRBD1; v_gene: TRBV6-1
CDR3aa: CASSPNRGLYYGYTF; CDR3nt: TGTGCCAGCAGCCCGAACAGGGGGCTTTACTATGGCTACACCTTC; abundance: .; j_gene: TRBJ1-2; d_gene: TRBD1; v_gene: TRBV3-1
CDR3aa: CASSFPGLALNEQFF; CDR3nt: TGTGCCAGCAGCTTCCCGGGACTAGCCCTAAATGAGCAGTTCTTC; abundance: .; j_gene: TRBJ2-1; d_gene: TRBD2; v_gene: TRBV7-9
CDR3aa: CASSAEKETQYF; CDR3nt: TGCGCCAGCAGCGCGGAAAAGGAGACCCAGTACTTC; abundance: few; j_gene: TRBJ2-5; d_gene: .; v_gene: TRBV5-1
CDR3aa: CASSKLAGITGELFF; CDR3nt: TGTGCCAGCAGCAAACTAGCGGGGATTACCGGGGAGCTGTTTTTT; abundance: few; j_gene: TRBJ2-2; d_gene: TRBD2; v_gene: TRBV7-3
CDR3aa: CASSFKRATQYF; CDR3nt: TGTGCCAGCAGTTTTAAGCGCGCGACCCAGTACTTC; abundance: .; j_gene: TRBJ2-5; d_gene: .; v_gene: TRBV12-3/TRBV12-4
CDR3aa: CAISDESRDGTDTQYF; CDR3nt: TGTGCCATCAGTGACGAAAGCAGGGATGGAACAGATACGCAGTATTTT; abundance: many; j_gene: TRBJ2-3; d_gene: .; v_gene: TRBV10-3
CDR3aa: CASSSVGAITEAFF; CDR3nt: TGTGCCAGCAGCAGCGTAGGGGCTATAACTGAAGCTTTCTTT; abundance: .; j_gene: TRBJ1-1; d_gene: .; v_gene: TRBV5-6
CDR3aa: CSASSSGQGAREQYF; CDR3nt: TGCAGTGCTAGTTCCTCCGGACAGGGGGCGCGGGAGCAGTACTTC; abundance: .; j_gene: TRBJ2-7; d_gene: TRBD1; v_gene: TRBV20-1
CDR3aa: CASSSSTATPSYEQYF; CDR3nt: TGTGCCAGCAGTTCCTCGACAGCTACGCCTTCCTACGAGCAGTACTTC; abundance: few; j_gene: TRBJ2-7; d_gene: .; v_gene: TRBV28
CDR3aa: CASSLGGIGDTQYF; CDR3nt: TGTGCCAGCAGCTTAGGCGGGATTGGGGATACGCAGTATTTT; abundance: .; j_gene: TRBJ2-3; d_gene: .; v_gene: TRBV7-9
CDR3aa: CASSRGLAVISSYNEQFF; CDR3nt: TGTGCCAGCAGCCGTGGACTAGCGGTCATAAGCTCCTACAATGAGCAGTTCTTC; abundance: .; j_gene: TRBJ2-1; d_gene: TRBD2; v_gene: TRBV11-1
CDR3aa: CASSPMESLLAREQFF; CDR3nt: TGTGCCAGCAGCCCGATGGAGTCCCTCTTGGCCAGGGAGCAGTTCTTC; abundance: few; j_gene: TRBJ2-1; d_gene: .; v_gene: TRBV3-1
CDR3aa: CASSLAMNTEAFF; CDR3nt: TGTGCCAGCAGTTTAGCAATGAACACTGAAGCTTTCTTT; abundance: many; j_gene: TRBJ1-1; d_gene: .; v_gene: TRBV12-3/TRBV12-4